The 17 T cell receptor beta chains listed next were all sequenced from one sample in a study of blood T cell repertoires in COVID-19. Assay used: immunoSEQ multiplex PCR; TCRdb lists only in-frame clones, some missing. The table records thousands of clones, around 88% of them present only once. The sample consisted of peripheral blood. The receptors were sampled from a woman aged 50 to 60 with active or convalescent COVID-19.

The chain links TRBV6-2 or TRBV6-3 to TRBJ1-2; 9 bases align to TRBD1. J lost 7 bases, V lost 0 bases, and 9 bases had no gene match. CDR3 length: 16 amino acids. Germline-derived CDR1 and CDR2 are MNHEY and SVGEGT. The CDR3 coding sequence is TGTGCCAGCAGTTACTCGTCGACACAGGGGGCGCGTGGCTACACCTTC. This gives the protein CASSYSSTQGARGYTF.

This chain links TRBV27 with TRBJ2-2; TRBD2 matches 8 bases. The ends lost 5 bases at V and 4 bases at J; junction bases unmatched: 9. CDR1 is MNHEY, CDR2 SMNVEV, per germline (reference sequence). This CDR3 is built from 16 residues. CDR3 bases: TGTGCCAGCAGTCGTAGCGGGGCAAGGGGCACCGGGGAGCTGTTTTTT. It yields the protein CASSRSGARGTGELFF.

The chain carries TRBV7-9 and TRBJ2-1; 11 bases fit TRBD2. The V gene end was trimmed by 2 bases and the J gene end by 8 bases; junction bases not matched to a gene: 11. Per germline, CDR1 SEHNR and CDR2 FQNEAQ (reference sequence). The CDR3 covers 17 residues. DNA of the CDR3: TGTGCCAGCAGCTTATGGACTAGCGGGCTGGTATCCCATGAGCAGTTCTTC. It specifies CASSLWTSGLVSHEQFF.

The gene calls are TRBV7-8 and TRBJ2-7, with 9 bases lining up with TRBD1. Germline loops: CDR1 SGHVS, CDR2 FQNEAQ. After removal of 2 bases from V and 0 bases from J, the junction contained 14 bases not matched to a gene. This CDR3 is built from 19 residues. The CDR3 loop is CASSLSTSTGTGSSYEQYF. In DNA form, the CDR3 reads TGTGCCAGCAGCTTAAGCACAAGTACCGGGACAGGGAGCTCCTACGAGCAGTACTTC.

The CDR3 loop reads CASRPDVGATDGELFF. As DNA, the CDR3 is TGTGCAAGTCGCCCCGATGTAGGAGCGACGGACGGGGAGCTGTTTTTT. V usage is TRBV12-2 and J usage is TRBJ2-2; the table's TRBD2 call for D was not verified on the DNA. TRBV12-2 counts as a pseudogene. The CDR3 extends over 16 amino acids.

The V and J genes are TRBV28 and TRBJ2-7; 8 bases are a match to TRBD2. V lost 4 bases and J lost 5; bases outside the gene matches: 13. The CDR3 spans 16 residues. The V gene's germline CDR1 is MDHEN and CDR2 SYDVKM. The CDR3 DNA reads TGTGCCAGCAGTTCCTTCTTTGAGCGGGAGAGGGACGAGCAGTACTTC. It codes for CASSSFFERERDEQYF.

The chain joins TRBV4-3 to TRBJ2-3; a possible D gene is TRBD1 (5 bases). The CDR3 runs to 15 residues. Germline lookup yields CDR1 LGHNA and CDR2 YSLEER. Trimming removed 0 bases at V and 2 bases at J, with 9 bases between. CDR3 nucleotides: TGCGCCAGCAGCCAAGATAGGGGCCCCACAGATACGCAGTATTTT. It codes for CASSQDRGPTDTQYF.

J is TRBJ1-2 and V is TRBV15, with D hard to call. The V end was cut by 4 bases, the J end by 3 bases, with 9 bases between. Germline V gives CDR1 LNHNV, CDR2 YYDKDF (reference sequence). The CDR3 has 13 amino acids. This chain's CDR3 is CATSKYQDYGYTF. For the CDR3, the DNA is TGTGCCACCAGCAAGTATCAGGACTATGGCTACACCTTC.

V is TRBV28 and J is TRBJ1-1; D unclear. V was trimmed by 5 bases and J by 0 bases, leaving 7 bases between them. This CDR3 has 13 amino acids. From germline, CDR1 is MDHEN and CDR2 SYDVKM. For the CDR3, the DNA is TGTGCCAGCAGTCCCACTTTGAACACTGAAGCTTTCTTT. Translated, it gives CASSPTLNTEAFF. Using reference TRBV28 and TRBJ1-1 for the parts outside the CDR3, the full variable domain is DVKVTQSSRYLVKRTGEKVFLECVQDMDHENMFWYRQDPGLGLRLIYFSYDVKMKEKGDIPEGYSVSREKKERFSLILESASTNQTSMYLCASSPTLNTEAFFGQGTRLTVV.

The V call is TRBV28, the J call TRBJ2-6; the D is unclear. Trimming stripped 7 bases from V and 2 bases from J, with 15 bases between. This CDR3 comprises 16 residues. CDR1 and CDR2 from the germline V gene are MDHEN and SYDVKM. CDR3 amino acids: CASTNPGAPGANVLTF. Here the CDR3 DNA reads TGTGCCAGCACGAACCCTGGAGCTCCTGGGGCCAACGTCCTGACTTTC. The variable domain in full, with the rest retrieved from reference TRBV28 and TRBJ2-6, is DVKVTQSSRYLVKRTGEKVFLECVQDMDHENMFWYRQDPGLGLRLIYFSYDVKMKEKGDIPEGYSVSREKKERFSLILESASTNQTSMYLCASTNPGAPGANVLTFGAGSRLTVL.

The chain recombines TRBV10-2 with TRBJ1-6, with 8 bases that match TRBD1. CDR1 is WSHSY, CDR2 SAAADI, per germline. Unmatched junction bases numbered 4, after V lost 5 bases and J lost 7 bases. The CDR3 contains 14 residues. The DNA of the CDR3 is TGCGCCAGCAGTCTACAGGGGGTGAATTCACCCCTCCACTTT. This sequence encodes CASSLQGVNSPLHF.

The CDR3 sequence is CAWSAQETQYF. Here the CDR3 DNA reads TGTGCCTGGAGTGCTCAAGAGACCCAGTACTTC. V is TRBV30 and J is TRBJ2-5; D ambiguous. Deletions cut 1 base from V and 2 bases from J, with 2 bases between. From germline, CDR1 is GTSNPN and CDR2 SVGIG (reference sequence). The CDR3 extends over 11 amino acids.

This chain links TRBV9 with TRBJ2-3; maybe TRBD2 (7 bases). V lost 0 bases to trimming and J lost 5 bases, with 10 bases between them. The V gene's germline CDR1 is SGDLS and CDR2 YYNGEE. The CDR3 sequence is 14 residues long. CDR3 nucleotide sequence: TGTGCCAGCAGCGTAGCGGGGGGCATAGATACGCAGTATTTT. It specifies CASSVAGGIDTQYF.

The chain has TRBV14 and TRBJ1-1, with TRBD1 as a possible D gene (6 bases). Looked up from germline, CDR1 is SGHDN and CDR2 is FVKESK. The length of the CDR3 is 14 residues. Deletions cut 1 base from V and 5 bases from J, with 11 bases between. The CDR3 loop is CASSQVLTGTEAFF. The CDR3, as DNA: TGTGCCAGCAGCCAAGTCCTGACAGGAACTGAAGCTTTCTTT.

The chain couples TRBV6-6 to TRBJ2-1, with unresolved D. The CDR3 loop spans 14 amino acids. Germline V gene data show CDR1 as MNHNY and CDR2 as SVGAGI (reference sequence). Trimming stripped 0 bases from V and 3 bases from J, with 6 bases between. The CDR3 region has the DNA TGTGCCAGCAGTTACTCGAGAGTCTACAATGAGCAGTTCTTC. It codes for CASSYSRVYNEQFF.

This rearrangement joins TRBV28 to TRBJ1-3, with a weak D call TRBD1 (5 bases). The germline CDR1 and CDR2 sequences are MDHEN and SYDVKM. There are 14 residues in the CDR3. The ends were cut back, 3 bases at V and 4 bases at J, with 10 bases in the middle. The CDR3 bases are TGTGCCAGCAGTTTGTCAGGGTCCGGAAACACCATATATTTT. This sequence encodes CASSLSGSGNTIYF.

The chain couples TRBV7-6 to TRBJ2-3, with D possibly TRBD2 on 7 matching bases. The CDR3 contains 15 residues. Trimming pared 4 bases from V and 2 bases from J, leaving 13 bases between. Looked up from germline, CDR1 is SGHVS and CDR2 is FNYEAQ. CDR3: CASSSAGAATDTQYF. The CDR3 region has the DNA TGTGCCAGCAGCTCCGCGGGGGCGGCCACAGATACGCAGTATTTT.